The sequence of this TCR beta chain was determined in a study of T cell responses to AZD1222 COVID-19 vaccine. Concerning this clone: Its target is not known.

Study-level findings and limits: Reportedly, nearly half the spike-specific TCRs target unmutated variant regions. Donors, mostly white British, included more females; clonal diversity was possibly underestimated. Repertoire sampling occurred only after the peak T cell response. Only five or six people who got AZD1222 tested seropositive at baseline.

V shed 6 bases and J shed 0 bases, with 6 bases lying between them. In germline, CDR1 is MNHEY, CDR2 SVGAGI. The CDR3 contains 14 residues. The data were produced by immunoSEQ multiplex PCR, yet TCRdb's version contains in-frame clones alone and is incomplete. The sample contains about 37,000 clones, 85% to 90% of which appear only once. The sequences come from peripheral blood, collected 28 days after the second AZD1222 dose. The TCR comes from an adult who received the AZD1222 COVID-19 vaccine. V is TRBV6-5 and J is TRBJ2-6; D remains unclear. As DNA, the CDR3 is TGTGCCAGCAGACGAATCTCTGGGGCCAACGTCCTGACTTTC. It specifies CASRRISGANVLTF.